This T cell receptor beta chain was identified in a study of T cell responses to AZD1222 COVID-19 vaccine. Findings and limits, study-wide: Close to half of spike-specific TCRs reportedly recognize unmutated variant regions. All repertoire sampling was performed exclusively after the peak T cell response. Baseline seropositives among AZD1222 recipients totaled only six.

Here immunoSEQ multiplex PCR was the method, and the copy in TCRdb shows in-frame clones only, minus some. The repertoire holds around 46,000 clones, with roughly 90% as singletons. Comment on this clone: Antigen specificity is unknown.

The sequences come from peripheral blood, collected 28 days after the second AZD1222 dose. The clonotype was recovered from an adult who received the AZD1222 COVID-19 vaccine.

CDR3 in amino acids: CASSLVSRGVNTGELFF. The CDR3, as DNA: TGTGCCAGCAGCTTAGTTTCCAGGGGGGTTAACACCGGGGAGCTGTTTTTT. The chain couples TRBV11-2 to TRBJ2-2; D might be TRBD1 (7 bases). Germline loops: CDR1 SGHAT, CDR2 FQNNGV. V shed 1 base and J shed 2 bases, with 14 bases lying between them. The CDR3 sequence is 17 residues long.